These 23 T cell receptor beta chains were all obtained from the same sample, sequenced in a study of identifying expanded T cells in peripheral blood. Using immunoSEQ multiplex PCR, the repertoire was profiled, and TCRdb retains in-frame clones only, with some absent. The sample records more than 45,000 clones, about 83% being singletons. The sample comprised blood. These receptors were taken from a person aged 18-69 years in good health.

The gene calls are TRBV28 and TRBJ2-5, with TRBD2 identical over 7 bases. The germline V gene has CDR1 MDHEN and CDR2 SYDVKM. V lost 3 bases to trimming and J lost 6 bases; unmatched junction nucleotides: 10. The CDR3 contains 15 residues. The CDR3 is CASSFSGSGVKTQYF. Written as DNA, the CDR3 is TGTGCCAGCAGTTTTAGTGGGAGCGGGGTAAAGACCCAGTACTTC.

This chain uses TRBV6-5 with TRBJ1-1; D gene uncertain. V lost 0 bases, J lost 1 base, and 3 bases lay in between. CDR1 is MNHEY, CDR2 SVGAGI, per germline. The CDR3 covers 13 residues. Here the CDR3 reads CASSYSRNTEAFF. In DNA, the CDR3 is TGTGCCAGCAGTTACTCGAGGAACACTGAAGCTTTCTTT.

For the CDR3, the DNA is TGTGCCAGCAGCGGACAGGGTGGGAACACTGAAGCTTTCTTT. This encodes CASSGQGGNTEAFF. V gene TRBV9 combines with J gene TRBJ1-1; TRBD1 aligns across 7 bases. CDR1 and CDR2 from the germline V gene are SGDLS and YYNGEE. Trimming removed 3 bases from V and 1 base from J; junction bases left unmatched: 3. The CDR3 length is 14 residues.

The chain joins TRBV9 to TRBJ2-2, with 13 nucleotides matching TRBD2. CDR3 length equals 19 residues. Germline V lookup: CDR1 SGDLS, CDR2 YYNGEE. V dropped 3 bases and J dropped 4; count of bases not matched to a gene: 12. The CDR3 DNA reads as TGTGCCAGCAGCGCCGCCGGGACTAGCGGGGCCTGGCGCACCGGGGAGCTGTTTTTT. It yields the protein CASSAAGTSGAWRTGELFF.

This chain links TRBV6-1 with TRBJ2-1; 7 nucleotides match TRBD2. The CDR3 is made up of 16 amino acids. The J segment lost 4 bases and the V segment lost 4 bases, leaving 10 bases of the junction unmatched. Germline V CDR1 and CDR2: MNHNS, SASEGT. Here the CDR3 DNA reads TGTGCCAGCAGTGCAAAGACTAGCCCGACATACAATGAGCAGTTCTTC. Its protein is CASSAKTSPTYNEQFF.

The chain couples TRBV7-2 to TRBJ1-1; D is unresolved. The CDR3 is 15 residues long. In germline, CDR1 is SGHTA, CDR2 FQGNSA. V was trimmed by 5 bases and J by 2 bases, leaving 15 bases between them. The CDR3 here is CASSPDARPNTEAFF. CDR3 DNA: TGTGCCAGCAGCCCCGATGCCCGGCCTAACACTGAAGCTTTCTTT.

This rearrangement joins TRBV6-1 to TRBJ2-3; D gene uncertain. From germline, CDR1 is MNHNS and CDR2 SASEGT. The V end lost 0 bases, the J end lost 3 bases, and 13 bases lay between the germline ends. The CDR3 length is 16 residues. The CDR3 reads CASSEAAGSPTDTQYF. The CDR3 DNA sequence: TGTGCCAGCAGTGAAGCGGCAGGAAGTCCTACAGATACGCAGTATTTT.

The rearrangement uses TRBV7-9 and TRBJ2-7, with TRBD1 as a possible D gene (5 bases). V was trimmed by 5 bases and J by 5 bases, leaving 16 bases between them. The CDR3 loop spans 14 amino acids. CDR1 is SEHNR and CDR2 is FQNEAQ in the germline V gene (reference sequence). The CDR3 DNA is TGTGCCAGCAGCAGAAATAAAGACAGTGACGAGCAGTACTTC. Residues: CASSRNKDSDEQYF.

The rearrangement joins TRBV7-9 to TRBJ2-1, with 8 nucleotides matching TRBD1. The V and J ends lost 5 bases and 1 base, in that order; junction bases with no gene match: 4. This CDR3 comprises 15 residues. CDR1 and CDR2 from the germline V gene are SEHNR and FQNEAQ (reference sequence). The CDR3 protein is CASSPDRASYNEQFF. CDR3 nucleotides: TGTGCCAGCAGCCCGGACAGGGCTTCCTACAATGAGCAGTTCTTC.

The chain recombines TRBV11-1 with TRBJ2-1; D is unclear. Looked up from germline, CDR1 is SGHAT and CDR2 is FQDESV (reference sequence). Trimming removed 1 base from V and 7 bases from J, with 5 bases in between. The CDR3 runs 12 residues. In DNA, the CDR3 is TGTGCCAGCAGCTTAGACTTGAATGAGCAGTTCTTC. It codes for CASSLDLNEQFF.

The V and J genes are TRBV5-6 and TRBJ2-3; TRBD2 matches 7 bases. Germline trimming cut 6 bases from V and 1 base from J; bases unmatched to any gene: 5. This CDR3 is 14 amino acids long. The germline CDR1 and CDR2 sequences are SGHDT and YYEEEE. CDR3 coding DNA: TGTGCCAGCACGCGGGAGACGGGCACAGATACGCAGTATTTT. Its protein is CASTRETGTDTQYF. Drawing the rest from reference TRBV5-6 and TRBJ2-3, the complete variable domain is DAGVTQSPTHLIKTRGQQVTLRCSPKSGHDTVSWYQQALGQGPQFIFQYYEEEERQRGNFPDRFSGHQFPNYSSELNVNALLLGDSALYLCASTRETGTDTQYFGPGTRLTVL.

This clone was seen a single time. The chain is built from TRBV11-2 and TRBJ1-2; the D gene is possibly TRBD1 (5 bases). CDR1 SGHAT and CDR2 FQNNGV come from the germline V gene. This CDR3 contains 15 residues. V was cut by 4 bases and J by 4 bases, with 16 bases left in between. The chain's CDR3 is CASSSTARGSYGYTF. The CDR3 DNA reads TGTGCCAGCAGCTCGACAGCTCGCGGTAGCTATGGCTACACCTTC.

The chain combines TRBV6-1 with TRBJ2-1; no reliable D call. The CDR3 consists of 12 residues. Germline-derived CDR1 and CDR2 are MNHNS and SASEGT. V shed 2 bases and J shed 4 bases, with 3 bases lying between them. CDR3 sequence: CASSESYNEQFF. The CDR3 nucleotides read TGTGCCAGCAGTGAATCTTACAATGAGCAGTTCTTC.

The chain carries TRBV5-6 and TRBJ1-2; weak D call: TRBD1 (5 bases). The germline V gene encodes CDR1 SGHDT and CDR2 YYEEEE. V was shortened by 4 bases and J by 3 bases, with 13 bases between the two germline ends. There are 14 residues in the CDR3. CDR3 bases: TGTGCCAGCAGCGTCCAGGGAACTCACTATGGCTACACCTTC. This sequence encodes CASSVQGTHYGYTF.

The chain uses TRBV5-1 and TRBJ1-5; D uncertain. CDR3 size: 15 residues. Germline CDR1 reads SGHRS; CDR2 reads YFSETQ. Trimming took off 0 bases at V and 6 bases at J, with 13 bases between the two ends. DNA of the CDR3: TGCGCCAGCAGCTTGGGTGATGGGGTGGGTCAGCCCCAGCATTTT. Protein sequence: CASSLGDGVGQPQHF.

V is TRBV19 and J is TRBJ1-2, with 7 positions matching TRBD1. Germline V gene data show CDR1 as LNHDA and CDR2 as SQIVND (reference sequence). The length of the CDR3 is 15 residues. Trimming removed 9 bases from V and 0 bases from J; junction bases left unmatched: 10. CDR3 bases: TGTGCCAGCACTCTCGACAGGGCAACTAACTATGGCTACACCTTC. It translates to CASTLDRATNYGYTF.

The rearrangement links TRBV27 to TRBJ2-5; 8 bases are shared with TRBD1. The length of the CDR3 is 15 residues. Germline trimming cut 6 bases from V and 3 bases from J; bases unmatched to any gene: 9. CDR1 is MNHEY, CDR2 SMNVEV, per germline (reference sequence). CDR3 sequence (DNA): TGTGCCAGCAGAGCGGACAGGGAAGGGAAAGAGACCCAGTACTTC. Translated, it gives CASRADREGKETQYF.

This CDR3 is CASSDRGRETEAFF. CDR3 DNA: TGTGCCAGCAGTGACAGGGGGCGAGAAACTGAAGCTTTCTTT. The chain uses TRBV6-1 and TRBJ1-1, with TRBD1 identical over 8 bases. The CDR3 runs 14 residues. With 3 bases clipped from V and 5 bases from J, the junction kept 5 bases outside the gene matches. CDR1 and CDR2 (germline): MNHNS, SASEGT.

The chain recombines TRBV7-2 with TRBJ1-2; 12 bases align to TRBD1. The V and J ends lost 5 bases and 8 bases, in that order; junction bases with no gene match: 12. Germline-derived CDR1 and CDR2 are SGHTA and FQGNSA. This CDR3 is built from 16 residues. The CDR3 DNA reads as TGTGCCAGCAGCGCAACCGGGACAGGGGGCGGTAAGGGCTACACCTTC. Encoded protein: CASSATGTGGGKGYTF.

This chain links TRBV23-1 with TRBJ1-5; possible D gene TRBD1, 5 bases. TRBV23-1 is identified as an open reading frame with a role that is uncertain. V dropped 2 bases and J dropped 4 bases, with 9 bases sitting between them. This CDR3 contains 14 residues. CDR3 DNA sequence: TGCGCCAGCAGTCAACGCGGGGGAAATCAGCCCCAGCATTTT. Its protein is CASSQRGGNQPQHF.

The chain joins TRBV5-4 to TRBJ2-3; D possibly corresponds to TRBD1 (5 bases). Between the trimmed V and J ends, which lost 0 bases and 6 bases, there was a span of 26 bases. The CDR3 runs to 19 residues. Germline V gives CDR1 SGHNT, CDR2 YYREEE (reference sequence). In nucleotides, the CDR3 is TGTGCCAGCAGCTTGGCCCCATCCCTCAGACAGTTCTTGGGGGATACGCAGTATTTT. Translated: CASSLAPSLRQFLGDTQYF.

The chain couples TRBV7-3 to TRBJ2-6; D remains unclear. CDR1 and CDR2 from the germline V gene are SGHTA and FQGTGA. V was pared by 2 bases and J by 1 base, with 9 bases between. The CDR3 has 16 amino acids. For the CDR3, the DNA is TGTGCCAGCAGCTTATTGGGTACTTCTGGGGCCAACGTCCTGACTTTC. It is translated as CASSLLGTSGANVLTF.

The chain couples TRBV6-5 to TRBJ2-7, with a tentative D call TRBD2 (6 bases). V dropped 0 bases and J dropped 1 base, with 7 bases sitting between them. CDR3 length equals 14 residues. Germline V gives CDR1 MNHEY, CDR2 SVGAGI. The CDR3 region is CASSYSAGSYEQYF. CDR3 bases: TGTGCCAGCAGTTACTCGGCGGGGTCCTACGAGCAGTACTTC.